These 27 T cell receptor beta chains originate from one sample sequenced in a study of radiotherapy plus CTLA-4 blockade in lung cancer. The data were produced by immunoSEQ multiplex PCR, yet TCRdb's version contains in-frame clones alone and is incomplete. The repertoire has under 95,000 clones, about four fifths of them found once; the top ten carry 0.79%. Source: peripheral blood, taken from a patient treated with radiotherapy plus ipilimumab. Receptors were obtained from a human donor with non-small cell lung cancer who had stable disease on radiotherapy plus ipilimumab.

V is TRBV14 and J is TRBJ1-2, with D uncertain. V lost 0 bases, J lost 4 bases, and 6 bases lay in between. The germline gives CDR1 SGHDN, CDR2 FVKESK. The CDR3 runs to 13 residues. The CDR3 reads CASSQEETYGYTF. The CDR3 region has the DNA TGTGCCAGCAGCCAAGAAGAGACCTATGGCTACACCTTC.

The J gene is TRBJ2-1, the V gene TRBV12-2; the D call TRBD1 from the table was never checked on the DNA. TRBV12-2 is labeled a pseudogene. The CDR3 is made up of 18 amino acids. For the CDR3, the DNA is TGTGCAAGTCGCTTACTTATGAAGGGACAGGGGGGTTACAATGAGCAGTTCTTC. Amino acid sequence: CASRLLMKGQGGYNEQFF.

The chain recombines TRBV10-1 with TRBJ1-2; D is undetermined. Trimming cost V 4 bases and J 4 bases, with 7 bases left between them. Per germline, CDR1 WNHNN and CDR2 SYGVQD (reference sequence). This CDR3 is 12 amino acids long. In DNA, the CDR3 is TGCGCCAGCAGTGCCGGACCCTATGGCTACACCTTC. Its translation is CASSAGPYGYTF.

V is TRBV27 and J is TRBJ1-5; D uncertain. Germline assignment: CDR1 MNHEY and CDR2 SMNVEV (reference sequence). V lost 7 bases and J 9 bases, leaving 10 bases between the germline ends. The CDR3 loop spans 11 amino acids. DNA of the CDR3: TGTGCCAGCAAGGGATCTGGGCCCCAGCATTTT. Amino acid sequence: CASKGSGPQHF.

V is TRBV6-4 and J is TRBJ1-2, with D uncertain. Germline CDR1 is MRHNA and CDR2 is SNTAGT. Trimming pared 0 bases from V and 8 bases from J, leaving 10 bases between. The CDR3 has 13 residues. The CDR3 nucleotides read TGTGCCAGCAGTGACTCTAGGGTAAAGGGCTACACCTTC. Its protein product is CASSDSRVKGYTF.

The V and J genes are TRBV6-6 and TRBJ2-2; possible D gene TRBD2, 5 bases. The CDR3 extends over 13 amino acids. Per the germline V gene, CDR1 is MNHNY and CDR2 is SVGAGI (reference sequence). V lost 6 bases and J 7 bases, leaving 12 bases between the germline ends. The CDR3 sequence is CASRPDRGGELFF. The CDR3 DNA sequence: TGTGCCAGCAGGCCCGACCGGGGCGGGGAGCTGTTTTTT.

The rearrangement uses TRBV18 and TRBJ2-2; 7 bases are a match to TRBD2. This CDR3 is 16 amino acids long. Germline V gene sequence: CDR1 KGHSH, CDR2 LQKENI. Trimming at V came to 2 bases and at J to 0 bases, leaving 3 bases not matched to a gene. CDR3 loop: CASSPFRGANTGELFF. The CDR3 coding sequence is TGTGCCAGCTCACCATTTCGGGGGGCGAACACCGGGGAGCTGTTTTTT.

In DNA, the CDR3 is TGTGCCAGCAGTTTAATGACAGGTAATTCCTACGAGCAGTACTTC. This encodes CASSLMTGNSYEQYF. V and J are TRBV28 and TRBJ2-5, with a weak D call TRBD1 (6 bases). The assigned J gene may be wrong: the sequence end matches TRBJ2-7 better. The V gene's germline CDR1 is MDHEN and CDR2 SYDVKM. The CDR3 extends over 15 amino acids.

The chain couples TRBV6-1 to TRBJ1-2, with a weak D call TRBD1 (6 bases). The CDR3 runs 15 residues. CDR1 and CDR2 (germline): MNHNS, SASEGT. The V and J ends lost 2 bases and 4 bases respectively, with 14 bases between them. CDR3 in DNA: TGTGCCAGCAGTGAATCCCTACAGGGCACCTATGGCTACACCTTC. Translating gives CASSESLQGTYGYTF.

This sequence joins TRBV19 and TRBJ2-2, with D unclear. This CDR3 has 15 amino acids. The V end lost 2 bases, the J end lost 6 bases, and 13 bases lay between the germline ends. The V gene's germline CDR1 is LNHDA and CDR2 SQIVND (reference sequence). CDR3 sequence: CASSIQHTRSGELFF. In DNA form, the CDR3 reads TGTGCCAGTAGTATACAGCATACCAGGTCCGGGGAGCTGTTTTTT.

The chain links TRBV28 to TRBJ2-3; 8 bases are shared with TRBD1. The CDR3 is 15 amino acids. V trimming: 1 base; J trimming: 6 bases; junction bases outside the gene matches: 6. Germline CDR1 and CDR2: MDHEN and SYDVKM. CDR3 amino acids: CASSLSVYRGDTQYF. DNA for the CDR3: TGTGCCAGCAGTTTATCTGTCTACAGGGGGGATACGCAGTATTTT. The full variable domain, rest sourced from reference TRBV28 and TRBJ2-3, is DVKVTQSSRYLVKRTGEKVFLECVQDMDHENMFWYRQDPGLGLRLIYFSYDVKMKEKGDIPEGYSVSREKKERFSLILESASTNQTSMYLCASSLSVYRGDTQYFGPGTRLTVL.

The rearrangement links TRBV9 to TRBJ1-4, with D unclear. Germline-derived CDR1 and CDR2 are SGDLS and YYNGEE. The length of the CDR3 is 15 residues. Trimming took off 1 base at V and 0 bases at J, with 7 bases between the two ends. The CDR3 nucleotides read TGTGCCAGCAGCGTAAGTGGGACAACTAATGAAAAACTGTTTTTT. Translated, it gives CASSVSGTTNEKLFF.

The CDR3 sequence: CASRMPGADTEAFF. The CDR3 nucleotides are TGTGCCAGCCGAATGCCAGGGGCGGACACTGAAGCTTTCTTT. The chain has TRBV5-6 and TRBJ1-1; a possible D gene is TRBD1 (6 bases). The CDR3 is 14 amino acids. Trimming left V 7 bases short and J 3 bases short, with 16 bases between. CDR1 SGHDT and CDR2 YYEEEE come from the germline V gene.

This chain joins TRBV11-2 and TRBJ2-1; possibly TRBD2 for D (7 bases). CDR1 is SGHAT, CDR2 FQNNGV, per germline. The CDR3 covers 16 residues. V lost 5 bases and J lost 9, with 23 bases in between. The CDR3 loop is CASSPYPAEGGGEQFF. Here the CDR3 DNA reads TGTGCCAGCAGCCCCTACCCGGCTGAGGGGGGGGGTGAGCAGTTCTTC. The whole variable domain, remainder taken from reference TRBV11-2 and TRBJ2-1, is EAGVAQSPRYKIIEKRQSVAFWCNPISGHATLYWYQQILGQGPKLLIQFQNNGVVDDSQLPKDRFSAERLKGVDSTLKIQPAKLEDSAVYLCASSPYPAEGGGEQFFGPGTRLTVL.

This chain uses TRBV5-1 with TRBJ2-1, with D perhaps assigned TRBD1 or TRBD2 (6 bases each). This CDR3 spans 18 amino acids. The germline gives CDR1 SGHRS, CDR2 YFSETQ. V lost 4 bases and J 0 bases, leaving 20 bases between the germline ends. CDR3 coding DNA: TGCGCCAGCAGCCCCGGTGGGACGGGGGCCTTCTCCTACAATGAGCAGTTCTTC. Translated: CASSPGGTGAFSYNEQFF.

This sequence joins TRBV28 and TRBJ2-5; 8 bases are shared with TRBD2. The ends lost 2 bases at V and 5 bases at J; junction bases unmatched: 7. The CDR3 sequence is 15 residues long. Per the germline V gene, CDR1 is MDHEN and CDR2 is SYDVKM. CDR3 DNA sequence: TGTGCCAGCAGTTTAGCGGGAGGCCGAGGGGAGACCCAGTACTTC. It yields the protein CASSLAGGRGETQYF.

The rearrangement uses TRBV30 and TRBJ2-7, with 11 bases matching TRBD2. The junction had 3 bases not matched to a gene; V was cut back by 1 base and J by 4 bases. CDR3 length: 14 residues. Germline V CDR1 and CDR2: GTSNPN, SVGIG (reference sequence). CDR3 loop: CAWSGLAGKYEQYF. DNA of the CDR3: TGTGCCTGGAGTGGACTAGCGGGAAAGTACGAGCAGTACTTC.

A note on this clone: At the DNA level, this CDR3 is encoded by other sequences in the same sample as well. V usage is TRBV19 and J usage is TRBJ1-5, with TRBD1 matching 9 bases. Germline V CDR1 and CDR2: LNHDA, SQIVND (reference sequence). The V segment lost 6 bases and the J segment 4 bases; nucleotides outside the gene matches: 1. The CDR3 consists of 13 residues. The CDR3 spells CASRGQGNQPQHF. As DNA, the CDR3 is TGTGCCAGTAGAGGACAGGGGAATCAGCCCCAGCATTTT.

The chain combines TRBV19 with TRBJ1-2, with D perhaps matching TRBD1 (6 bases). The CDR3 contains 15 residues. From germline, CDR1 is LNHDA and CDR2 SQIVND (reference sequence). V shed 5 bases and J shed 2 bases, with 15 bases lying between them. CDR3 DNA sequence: TGTGCCAGTAGTGTCGGGGCGGGGGCCAACTATGGCTACACCTTC. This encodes CASSVGAGANYGYTF.

CDR3: CSVILGMGYGYTF. The CDR3 DNA reads TGCAGCGTTATTCTCGGAATGGGCTATGGCTACACCTTC. The chain is built from TRBV29-1 and TRBJ1-2, with no clear D. Between the trimmed V and J ends, which lost 5 bases and 4 bases, there was a span of 14 bases. Per the germline V gene, CDR1 is SQVTM and CDR2 is ANQGSEA. This CDR3 has 13 residues.

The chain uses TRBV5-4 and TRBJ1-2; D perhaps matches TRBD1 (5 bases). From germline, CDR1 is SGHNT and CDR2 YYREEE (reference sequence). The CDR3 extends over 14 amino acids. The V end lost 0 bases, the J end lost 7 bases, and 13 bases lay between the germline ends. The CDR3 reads CASSLDQGDPGYTF. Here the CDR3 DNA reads TGTGCCAGCAGCTTGGACCAGGGAGACCCTGGCTACACCTTC.

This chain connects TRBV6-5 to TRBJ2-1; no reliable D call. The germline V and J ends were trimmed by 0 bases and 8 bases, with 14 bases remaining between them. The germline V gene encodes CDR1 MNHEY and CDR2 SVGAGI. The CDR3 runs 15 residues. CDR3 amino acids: CASSYSAGSQDEQFF. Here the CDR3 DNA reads TGTGCCAGCAGTTACTCGGCTGGAAGTCAAGATGAGCAGTTCTTC.

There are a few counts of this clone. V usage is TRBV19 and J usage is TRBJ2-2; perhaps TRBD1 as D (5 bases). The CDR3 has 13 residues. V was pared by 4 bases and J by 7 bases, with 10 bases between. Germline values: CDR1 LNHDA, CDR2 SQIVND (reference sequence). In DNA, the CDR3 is TGTGCCAGTAGTAGTCAGGGAATCGGGGAGCTGTTTTTT. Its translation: CASSSQGIGELFF.

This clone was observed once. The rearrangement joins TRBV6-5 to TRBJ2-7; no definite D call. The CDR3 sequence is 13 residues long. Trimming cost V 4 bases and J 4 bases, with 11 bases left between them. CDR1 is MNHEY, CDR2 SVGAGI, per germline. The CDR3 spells CASSSWGGYEQYF. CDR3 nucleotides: TGTGCCAGCAGTTCGTGGGGTGGATACGAGCAGTACTTC.

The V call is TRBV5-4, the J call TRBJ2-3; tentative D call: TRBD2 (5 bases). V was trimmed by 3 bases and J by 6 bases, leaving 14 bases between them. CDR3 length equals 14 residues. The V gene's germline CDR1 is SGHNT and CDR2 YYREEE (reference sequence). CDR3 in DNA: TGTGCCAGCAGCTCGCTTCTAGAGGGCGATACGCAGTATTTT. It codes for CASSSLLEGDTQYF.

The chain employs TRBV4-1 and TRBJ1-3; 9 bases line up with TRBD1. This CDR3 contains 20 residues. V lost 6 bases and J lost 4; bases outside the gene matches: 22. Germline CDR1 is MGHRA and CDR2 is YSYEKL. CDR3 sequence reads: CASSPRVGTGSLERGNTIYF. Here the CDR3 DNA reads TGCGCCAGCAGTCCCAGGGTAGGGACAGGGAGTCTAGAACGAGGAAACACCATATATTTT.

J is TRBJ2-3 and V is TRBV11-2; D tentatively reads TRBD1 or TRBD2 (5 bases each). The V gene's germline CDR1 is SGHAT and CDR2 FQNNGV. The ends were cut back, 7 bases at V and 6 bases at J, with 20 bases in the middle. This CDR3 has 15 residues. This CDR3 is CASTLDGREGDTQYF. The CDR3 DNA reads TGTGCCAGCACCCTGGATGGGCGAGAGGGGGATACGCAGTATTTT.